This TCR beta chain was sequenced for a study of shared clonotypes between healthy human individuals. Study-level information: Each donor's CD8 memory used one plate, CD8 naive two, each CD4 subset three. Study results and limitations: Relative to memory subsets, naive subsets generally showed larger estimated richness.

Comment on this clone: Its antigen is unidentified.

Profiled with immunoSEQ multiplex PCR; TCRdb holds only in-frame clones, not every one. The sample has about 380,000 clones; 90% to 98% are singletons. Germline V CDR1 and CDR2: MNHNY, SVGAGI (reference sequence). The CDR3 has 13 amino acids. Trimming took 4 bases from V and 1 from J, leaving 8 bases between them. J is TRBJ2-7 and V is TRBV6-6; possible D gene TRBD1, 6 bases. Sequencing was carried out using memory CD8+ T cells sorted from blood. Described subset: CD45RO+ cells pooled with CCR7-negative TemRA cells. The receptor's source is a man aged 30 to 39 in good health. CDR3 bases: TGTGCCAGCAGTTGGACAGTTTCCTACGAGCAGTACTTC. Its protein product is CASSWTVSYEQYF.